A single sample is the source of the 8 T cell receptor beta chains below, sequenced in a study of cytomegalovirus exposure and HLA in healthy donors (dated by TCRdb to 2016 to 2017). Library creation used the immunoSEQ multiplex PCR assay. What TCRdb holds here is the immuneACCESS table cut down to in-frame rearrangements. Part of the clones is not present; checked against another copy, under half of the missing clones reflect an unresolved V gene, and the others are unexplained. This sample is represented by over 150,000 clones; 84% of them were singletons. Around 2.8% of the sample rests with the top ten. Source material: PBMCs. The receptors stem from a woman under 30 in good health and CMV-seropositive.

V gene TRBV5-4 combines with J gene TRBJ2-7, with 9 bases fitting TRBD1. Germline CDR1 is SGHNT and CDR2 is YYREEE (reference sequence). This CDR3 comprises 12 residues. Unmatched junction bases numbered 6, after V lost 4 bases and J lost 10 bases. CDR3 nucleotide sequence: TGTGCCAGCAGCGCGGACAGGGGAGGTCAGTACTTC. Its protein is CASSADRGGQYF.

In its sample, this clone was seen a few times. This sample includes further DNA sequences coding for the same CDR3. J is TRBJ2-3 and V is TRBV6-5, with 7 bases fitting TRBD1. The V gene end was trimmed by 6 bases and the J gene end by 1 base; junction bases not matched to a gene: 4. Germline V CDR1 and CDR2: MNHEY, SVGAGI. The CDR3 loop spans 14 amino acids. The DNA of the CDR3 is TGTGCCAGCAGAAGGACAGGTGGCACAGATACGCAGTATTTT. It translates to CASRRTGGTDTQYF.

This clone was recorded only once. The chain recombines TRBV6-5 with TRBJ1-4, with a possible D match to TRBD1 (5 bases). CDR3 length: 14 amino acids. Trimming stripped 5 bases from V and 8 bases from J, with 15 bases between. Germline CDR1 reads MNHEY; CDR2 reads SVGAGI. Here the CDR3 DNA reads TGTGCCAGCAGTCCTCGGGGGTTTAAAGAAAAACTGTTTTTT. Encoded protein: CASSPRGFKEKLFF.

The rearrangement uses TRBV6-5 and TRBJ1-1, with D perhaps matching TRBD1 (6 bases). This CDR3 comprises 15 residues. CDR1 and CDR2 from the germline V gene are MNHEY and SVGAGI. V was shortened by 5 bases and J by 0 bases, with 13 bases between the two germline ends. The CDR3, as DNA: TGTGCCAGCAGTCCACGGACAGTTCTGAACACTGAAGCTTTCTTT. Amino acids: CASSPRTVLNTEAFF.

The chain carries TRBV19 and TRBJ2-1; 9 bases map to TRBD2. Germline CDR1 LNHDA, CDR2 SQIVND (reference sequence). CDR3 length: 15 residues. J was trimmed by 7 bases and V by 4 bases; bases with no gene match: 8. The DNA for the CDR3 is TGTGCCAGTAGTAGCGGGGGGGCGAATATAAATGAGCAGTTCTTC. Protein: CASSSGGANINEQFF.

The chain joins TRBV5-1 to TRBJ2-1; 7 nucleotides match TRBD1. The V and J ends lost 4 bases and 0 bases, in that order; junction bases with no gene match: 4. From germline, CDR1 is SGHRS and CDR2 YFSETQ. This CDR3 is 15 amino acids long. The CDR3 is CASSPQGSSYNEQFF. The CDR3 coding sequence is TGCGCCAGCAGCCCACAGGGGAGCTCCTACAATGAGCAGTTCTTC.

The sample holds a few counts of this clone. The chain couples TRBV27 to TRBJ1-2, with TRBD1 matching 9 bases. The CDR3 extends over 14 amino acids. V trimming: 11 bases; J trimming: 1 base; junction bases outside the gene matches: 8. Germline assignment: CDR1 MNHEY and CDR2 SMNVEV (reference sequence). The CDR3 loop reads CADLPGQGNYGYTF. DNA of the CDR3: TGTGCCGACCTCCCGGGACAGGGTAACTATGGCTACACCTTC.

This clone was seen a single time. The chain is built from TRBV4-2 and TRBJ1-1; 7 nucleotides align to TRBD1. CDR3 length equals 16 residues. The germline V gene encodes CDR1 LGHNA and CDR2 YNFKEQ. V was clipped by 0 bases and J by 0 bases; unmatched bases: 4. CDR3 region: CASSQDLTGLNTEAFF. Written as DNA, the CDR3 is TGTGCCAGCAGCCAAGATTTGACAGGGTTGAACACTGAAGCTTTCTTT.